These T cell receptor gamma chains were read from a single sample in a study of Vδ1+ human thymocytes. TCRdb re-called the multiplex PCR reads with CATT. The sample holds approximately 25,000 gamma-chain clones; about a fifth are singletons and the top ten take 1.8%. Sequencing was done on a sample of Vdelta1+ gamma-delta thymocytes from the thymus. Receptors were obtained from a boy under two years old who had congenital heart surgery. CDR3s include the opening cysteine and the closing phenylalanine or tryptophan. Clone size is not always given. Where it is, it says once, few, many or a class for expanded clones.

size | J | V | length | DNA | CDR3
- | TRGJ1/TRGJ2 | TRGV4 | 16 | TGTGCCACCTGGGATGGCGGGAAAGATAGTTATTATAAGAAACTCTTT | CATWDGGKDSYYKKLF
- | TRGJ1/TRGJ2 | TRGV9 | 10 | TGTGCCTTGTGGGAGATTGAGAAACTCTTT | CALWEIEKLF
few | TRGJ1/TRGJ2 | TRGV9 | 13 | TGTGCCTTGTGGGAGCCCCACTTCTATAAGAAACTCTTT | CALWEPHFYKKLF
few | TRGJ1/TRGJ2 | TRGV2 | 12 | TGTGCCACCTGGCCAAATTATTATAAGAAACTCTTT | CATWPNYYKKLF
- | TRGJ1/TRGJ2 | TRGV4 | 12 | TGTGCCACCTGGGAGGGAGAATATAAGAAACTCTTT | CATWEGEYKKLF
medium-sized | TRGJ1/TRGJ2 | TRGV5 | 12 | TGTGCCACCTGGGCCTATTATTATAAGAAACTCTTT | CATWAYYYKKLF
- | TRGJ1/TRGJ2 | TRGV2 | 15 | TGTGCCACCTGGGACGGCTTTTCGAATTATTATAAGAAACTCTTT | CATWDGFSNYYKKLF
- | TRGJ1/TRGJ2 | TRGV8 | 12 | TGTGCCACCTGGGCTTCATATTATAAGAAACTCTTT | CATWASYYKKLF
- | TRGJ1/TRGJ2 | TRGV5 | 15 | TGTGCCACCTGGGACCCCCCCAGGGGTTATTATAAGAAACTCTTT | CATWDPPRGYYKKLF
- | TRGJ1/TRGJ2 | TRGV5 | 13 | TGTGCCACCTGGGACAGCACTCATTATAAGAAACTCTTT | CATWDSTHYKKLF
- | TRGJ1/TRGJ2 | TRGV9 | 12 | TGTGCCTTGTCCGACCCCACTCTTAAGAAACTCTTT | CALSDPTLKKLF
few | TRGJ1/TRGJ2 | TRGV2 | 13 | TGTGCCACCTGGGAGTTAAGGGATTATAAGAAACTCTTT | CATWELRDYKKLF
- | TRGJ1/TRGJ2 | TRGV2 | 15 | TGTGCCACCTGGGACGTGCAGTCCGATTATTATAAGAAACTCTTT | CATWDVQSDYYKKLF
- | TRGJP2 | TRGV3 | 14 | TGTGCCACCTGGGACAGGCGTGGTGATTGGATCAAGACGTTT | CATWDRRGDWIKTF
- | TRGJ1/TRGJ2 | TRGV5 | 17 | TGTGCCACCTGGGACAGGCGGTCTTCGGAAAGTTATTATAAGAAACTCTTT | CATWDRRSSESYYKKLF
few | TRGJ1/TRGJ2 | TRGV5 | 13 | TGTGCCACCTGGGACAGTTTTTATTATAAGAAACTCTTT | CATWDSFYYKKLF
once | TRGJP1 | TRGV2 | 15 | TGTGCCACCTGGGACGGGCCACCCACTGGTTGGTTCAAGATATTT | CATWDGPPTGWFKIF
- | TRGJ1/TRGJ2 | TRGV5 | 10 | TGTGCCACCTGGGACCGTGGGAAACTCTTT | CATWDRGKLF
few | TRGJ1/TRGJ2 | TRGV4 | 11 | TGTGCCATCTGGGATGGCTTTACAAAACTCTTT | CAIWDGFTKLF
medium-sized | TRGJ1/TRGJ2 | TRGV2 | 11 | TGTGCCACCTGGGACGGACATAAGAAACTCTTT | CATWDGHKKLF
- | TRGJ1/TRGJ2 | TRGV5 | 16 | TGTGCCACCTGGGACAGACCCTACTCAAATTATTATAAGAAACTCTTT | CATWDRPYSNYYKKLF
- | TRGJP2 | TRGV8 | 13 | TGTGCCACCTGGGGCTTTAGTGATTGGATCAAGACGTTT | CATWGFSDWIKTF
- | TRGJ1/TRGJ2 | TRGV8 | 13 | TGTGCCACCTGGGATTCGGTTTATTATAAGAAACTCTTT | CATWDSVYYKKLF
few | TRGJ1/TRGJ2 | TRGV9 | 15 | TGTGCCTTGTGGGAGGCAAAGTCGAATTATTATAAGAAACTCTTT | CALWEAKSNYYKKLF
- | TRGJ1/TRGJ2 | TRGV5 | 13 | TGTGCCGCCTGGGACAGGCACAGAGTCCTCAAACTCTTT | CAAWDRHRVLKLF
- | TRGJ1/TRGJ2 | TRGV2 | 14 | TGTGCCACCTGGGACGGGCAAGGTCATTATAAGAAACTCTTT | CATWDGQGHYKKLF
few | TRGJ1/TRGJ2 | TRGV9 | 13 | TGTGCCTTGTGGGAGGGACACTATTATAAGAAACTCTTT | CALWEGHYYKKLF
few | TRGJ1/TRGJ2 | TRGV9 | 13 | TGTGCCTTGTGGGGGAGAGATTATTATAAGAAACTCTTT | CALWGRDYYKKLF
- | TRGJ1/TRGJ2 | TRGV4 | 12 | TGTGCTACCTGGAACGATTATTATAAGAAACTCTTT | CATWNDYYKKLF
- | TRGJ1/TRGJ2 | TRGV4 | 11 | TGTGCCACCTGGGATGGGATTAGGAAACTCTTT | CATWDGIRKLF
few | TRGJ1/TRGJ2 | TRGV9 | 12 | TGTGCCTTGTGGGAAGTTAATTATAAGAAACTCTTT | CALWEVNYKKLF
few | TRGJ1/TRGJ2 | TRGV9 | 12 | TGTGCCTTGTGGGAAGGAGGGAATAAGAAACTCTTT | CALWEGGNKKLF
- | TRGJ1/TRGJ2 | TRGV9 | 12 | TGTGCCTTGTGGGAGAACGGGTATGAGAAACTCTTT | CALWENGYEKLF
- | TRGJ1/TRGJ2 | TRGV2 | 14 | TGTGCCACCTGGGACGGGCTGAGGAATTATAAGAAACTCTTT | CATWDGLRNYKKLF
few | TRGJP1 | TRGV4 | 14 | TGTGCCACCCTGGTTGGGTCCACTGGTTGGTTCAAGATATTT | CATLVGSTGWFKIF
- | TRGJ1/TRGJ2 | TRGV4 | 15 | TGTGCCACCTGGGATGGTGACAAGAATTATTATAAGAAACTCTTT | CATWDGDKNYYKKLF
medium-sized | TRGJ1/TRGJ2 | TRGV4 | 11 | TGTGCCACCTGGGATGGGCGGGGGAAACTCTTT | CATWDGRGKLF
few | TRGJ1/TRGJ2 | TRGV9 | 14 | TGTGCCTTGTGGGAGGTGCAGGTTTATTATAAGAAACTCTTT | CALWEVQVYYKKLF
- | TRGJP2 | TRGV9 | 15 | TGTGCCTTGTGGGAGGTTCGAAGTAGTGATTGGATCAAGACGTTT | CALWEVRSSDWIKTF
- | TRGJ1/TRGJ2 | TRGV4 | 15 | TGTGCCACCTGGGATGGGCCGGGGGGGGATTATAAGAAACTCTTT | CATWDGPGGDYKKLF
- | TRGJ1/TRGJ2 | TRGV3 | 10 | TGTGCCACCTGGGACAGGTTTAAACTCTTT | CATWDRFKLF
- | TRGJP2 | TRGV2 | 14 | TGTGCCACCTGGGATTTCCGTAGTGATTGGATCAAGACGTTT | CATWDFRSDWIKTF
few | TRGJ1/TRGJ2 | TRGV3 | 15 | TGTGCCACCTGGGACAGGCAAAAGGGGGTATGCGAGAAACTCTTT | CATWDRQKGVCEKLF
- | TRGJ1/TRGJ2 | TRGV9 | 16 | TGTGCCTTGTGGGAGGCCCGCATCGGGCGATATTATAAGAAACTCTTT | CALWEARIGRYYKKLF
- | TRGJ1/TRGJ2 | TRGV4 | 11 | TGTGCCACCTGGGATGGGCAGAGGAAACTCTTT | CATWDGQRKLF
- | TRGJ1/TRGJ2 | TRGV3 | 10 | TGTGCCACCTGGGACAGTAGGATACTCTTT | CATWDSRILF
- | TRGJ1/TRGJ2 | TRGV5 | 13 | TGTGCCACCTGGGACAGTGGTGGCCATAAGAAACTCTTT | CATWDSGGHKKLF
few | TRGJ1/TRGJ2 | TRGV9 | 15 | TGTGCCTTGTGGGAGGCTCCACTGGGCTATTATAAGAAACTCTTT | CALWEAPLGYYKKLF
medium-sized | TRGJ1/TRGJ2 | TRGV5 | 12 | TGTGCCACCTGGGACAGGCGCTATAAGAAACTCTTT | CATWDRRYKKLF
- | TRGJ1/TRGJ2 | TRGV8 | 15 | TGTGCCACCTGGGATAGGCCCGGGGGAGGGGGGCAGAAACTCTTT | CATWDRPGGGGQKLF